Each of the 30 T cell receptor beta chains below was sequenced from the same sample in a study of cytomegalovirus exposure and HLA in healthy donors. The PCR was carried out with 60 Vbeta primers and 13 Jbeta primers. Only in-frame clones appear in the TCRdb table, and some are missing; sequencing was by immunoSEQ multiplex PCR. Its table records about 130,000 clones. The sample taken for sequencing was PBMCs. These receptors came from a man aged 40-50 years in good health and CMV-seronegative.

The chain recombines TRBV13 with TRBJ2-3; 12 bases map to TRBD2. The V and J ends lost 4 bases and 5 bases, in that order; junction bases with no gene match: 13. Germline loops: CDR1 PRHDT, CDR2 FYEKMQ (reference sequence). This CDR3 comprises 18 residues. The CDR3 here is CASSSLGLAGLREDTQYF. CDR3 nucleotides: TGTGCCAGCAGCTCACTAGGACTAGCGGGATTACGGGAAGATACGCAGTATTTT.

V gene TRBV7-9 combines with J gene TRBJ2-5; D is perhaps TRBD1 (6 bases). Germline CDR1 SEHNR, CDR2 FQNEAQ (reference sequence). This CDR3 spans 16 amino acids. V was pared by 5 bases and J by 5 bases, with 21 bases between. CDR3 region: CASSTGRQGRRETQYF. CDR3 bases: TGTGCCAGCAGCACTGGAAGGCAGGGGCGCAGGGAGACCCAGTACTTC.

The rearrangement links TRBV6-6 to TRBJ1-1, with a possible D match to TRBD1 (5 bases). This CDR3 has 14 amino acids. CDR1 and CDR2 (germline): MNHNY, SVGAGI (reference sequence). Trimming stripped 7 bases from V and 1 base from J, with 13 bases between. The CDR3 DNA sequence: TGTGCCAGCAAACTGGGACTCCAGAACACTGAAGCTTTCTTT. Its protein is CASKLGLQNTEAFF.

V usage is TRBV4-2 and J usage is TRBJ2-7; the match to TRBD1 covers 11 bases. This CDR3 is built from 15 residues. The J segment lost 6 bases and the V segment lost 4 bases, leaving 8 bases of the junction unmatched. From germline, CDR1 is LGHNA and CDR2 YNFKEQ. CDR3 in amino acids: CASSPRTGGASEQYF. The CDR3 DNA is TGTGCCAGCAGCCCGAGGACAGGGGGCGCATCCGAGCAGTACTTC.

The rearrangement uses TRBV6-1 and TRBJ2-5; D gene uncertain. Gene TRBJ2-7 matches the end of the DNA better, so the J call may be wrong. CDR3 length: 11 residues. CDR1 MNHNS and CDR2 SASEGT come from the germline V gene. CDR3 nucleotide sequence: TGTGCCAGCAGTGACACCTACGAGCAGTACTTC. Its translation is CASSDTYEQYF.

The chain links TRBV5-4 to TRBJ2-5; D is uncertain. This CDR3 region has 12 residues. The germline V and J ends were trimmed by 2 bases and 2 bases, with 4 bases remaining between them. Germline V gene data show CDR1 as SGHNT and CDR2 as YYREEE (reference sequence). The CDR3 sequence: CASSLLQETQYF. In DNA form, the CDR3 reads TGTGCCAGCAGCTTACTTCAAGAGACCCAGTACTTC.

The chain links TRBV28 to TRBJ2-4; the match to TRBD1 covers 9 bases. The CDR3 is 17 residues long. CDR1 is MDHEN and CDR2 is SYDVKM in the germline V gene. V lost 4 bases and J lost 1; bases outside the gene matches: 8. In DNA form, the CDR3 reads TGTGCCAGCAGTTCCCCAACAGGGGGCTACGCCAAAAACATTCAGTACTTC. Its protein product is CASSSPTGGYAKNIQYF.

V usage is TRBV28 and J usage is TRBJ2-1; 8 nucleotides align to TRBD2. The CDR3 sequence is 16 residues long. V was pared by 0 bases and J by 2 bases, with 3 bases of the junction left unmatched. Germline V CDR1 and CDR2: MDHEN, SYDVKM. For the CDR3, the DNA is TGTGCCAGCAGTTTATGGGGAGCGGGAGCCTACAATGAGCAGTTCTTC. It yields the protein CASSLWGAGAYNEQFF.

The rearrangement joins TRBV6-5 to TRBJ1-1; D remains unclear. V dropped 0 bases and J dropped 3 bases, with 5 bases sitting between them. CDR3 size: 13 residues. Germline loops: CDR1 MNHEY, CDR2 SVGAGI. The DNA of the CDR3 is TGTGCCAGCAGTTACTCGCAGTACACTGAAGCTTTCTTT. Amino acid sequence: CASSYSQYTEAFF.

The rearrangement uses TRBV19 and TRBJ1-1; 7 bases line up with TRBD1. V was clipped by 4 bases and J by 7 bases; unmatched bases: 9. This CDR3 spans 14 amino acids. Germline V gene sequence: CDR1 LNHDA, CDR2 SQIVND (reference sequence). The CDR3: CASSRRGTDNEAFF. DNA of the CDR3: TGTGCCAGTAGTAGGCGCGGGACAGACAATGAAGCTTTCTTT.

CDR3 coding DNA: TGTGCCTGGAGTAACGACTCCCCTAGCGGGAGTGGTAATGAGCAGTTCTTC. This translates into CAWSNDSPSGSGNEQFF. The V and J genes are TRBV30 and TRBJ2-1, with 10 bases matching TRBD2. Germline V gives CDR1 GTSNPN, CDR2 SVGIG (reference sequence). Trimming removed 2 bases from V and 7 bases from J; junction bases left unmatched: 14. CDR3 length: 17 residues.

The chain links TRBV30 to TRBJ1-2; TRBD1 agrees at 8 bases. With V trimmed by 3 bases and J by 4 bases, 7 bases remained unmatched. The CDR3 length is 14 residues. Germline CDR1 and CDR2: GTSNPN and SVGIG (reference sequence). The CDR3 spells CAWSLGQASYGYTF. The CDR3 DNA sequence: TGTGCCTGGAGCTTGGGACAGGCGAGCTATGGCTACACCTTC.

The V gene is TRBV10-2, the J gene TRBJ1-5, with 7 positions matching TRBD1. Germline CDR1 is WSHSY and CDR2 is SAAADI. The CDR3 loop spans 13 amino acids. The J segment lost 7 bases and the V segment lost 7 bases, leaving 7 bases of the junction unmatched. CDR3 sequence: CASTRQGGQPQHF. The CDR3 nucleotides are TGCGCCAGCACCAGACAGGGTGGCCAGCCCCAGCATTTT.

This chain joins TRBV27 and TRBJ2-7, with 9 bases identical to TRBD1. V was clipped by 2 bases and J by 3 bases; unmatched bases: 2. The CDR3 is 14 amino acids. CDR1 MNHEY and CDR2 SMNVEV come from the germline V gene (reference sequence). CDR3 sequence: CASSLMGQGYEQYF. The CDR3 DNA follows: TGTGCCAGCAGTTTAATGGGACAGGGCTACGAGCAGTACTTC.

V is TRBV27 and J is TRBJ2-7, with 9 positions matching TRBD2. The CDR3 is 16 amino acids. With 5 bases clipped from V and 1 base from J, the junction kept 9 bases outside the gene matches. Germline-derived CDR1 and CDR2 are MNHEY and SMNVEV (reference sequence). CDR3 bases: TGTGCCAGCAGTCCACGCCGGCGGGAGGGTTCCTACGAGCAGTACTTC. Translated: CASSPRRREGSYEQYF.

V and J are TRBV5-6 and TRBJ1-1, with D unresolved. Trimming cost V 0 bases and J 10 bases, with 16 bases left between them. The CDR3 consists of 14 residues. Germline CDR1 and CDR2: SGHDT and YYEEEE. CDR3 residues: CASSLGLPPTGAFF. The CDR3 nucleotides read TGTGCCAGCAGCTTGGGGCTACCCCCAACGGGAGCTTTCTTT.

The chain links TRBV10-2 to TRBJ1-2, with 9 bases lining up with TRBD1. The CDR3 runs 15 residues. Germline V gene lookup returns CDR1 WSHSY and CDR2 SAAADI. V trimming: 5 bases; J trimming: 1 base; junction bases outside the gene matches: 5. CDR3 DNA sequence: TGCGCCAGCAGTCCTACAGGGGGCGGTAACTATGGCTACACCTTC. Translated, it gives CASSPTGGGNYGYTF.

The CDR3 DNA follows: TGTGCCAGCAGCTCTGGGGGCGGCCCAGATACGCAGTATTTT. This sequence encodes CASSSGGGPDTQYF. The chain carries TRBV11-2 and TRBJ2-3, with a tentative D call TRBD1 (6 bases). Germline CDR1 and CDR2: SGHAT and FQNNGV. Between the trimmed V and J ends, which lost 4 bases and 4 bases, there was a span of 12 bases. CDR3 length equals 14 residues. Drawing the rest from reference TRBV11-2 and TRBJ2-3, the complete variable domain is EAGVAQSPRYKIIEKRQSVAFWCNPISGHATLYWYQQILGQGPKLLIQFQNNGVVDDSQLPKDRFSAERLKGVDSTLKIQPAKLEDSAVYLCASSSGGGPDTQYFGPGTRLTVL.

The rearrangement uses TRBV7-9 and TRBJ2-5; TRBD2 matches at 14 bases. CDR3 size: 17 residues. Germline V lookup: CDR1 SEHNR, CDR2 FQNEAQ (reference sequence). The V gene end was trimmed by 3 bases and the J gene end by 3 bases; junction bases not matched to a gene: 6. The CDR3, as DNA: TGTGCCAGCAGCTTCCAGGGACTAGCGGGAGTAAAAGAGACCCAGTACTTC. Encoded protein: CASSFQGLAGVKETQYF.

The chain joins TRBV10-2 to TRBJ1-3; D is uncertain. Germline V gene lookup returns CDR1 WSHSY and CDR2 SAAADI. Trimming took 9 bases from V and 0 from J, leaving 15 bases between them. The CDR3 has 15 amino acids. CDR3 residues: CASRLPGNSGNTIYF. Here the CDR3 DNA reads TGCGCCAGTCGACTCCCGGGGAACTCTGGAAACACCATATATTTT.

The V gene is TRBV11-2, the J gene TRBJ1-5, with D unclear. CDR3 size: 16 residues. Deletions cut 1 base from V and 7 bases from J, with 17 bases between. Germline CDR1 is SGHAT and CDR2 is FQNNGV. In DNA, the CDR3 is TGTGCCAGCAGCTTAGGACTGGGGTTACGGGAACAGCCCCAGCATTTT. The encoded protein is CASSLGLGLREQPQHF.

This CDR3 is CASSTLAGGGGEQFF. The CDR3, as DNA: TGTGCCAGTAGTACTTTAGCGGGGGGGGGCGGTGAGCAGTTCTTC. The V gene is TRBV19, the J gene TRBJ2-1; 11 bases match TRBD2. CDR1 and CDR2 (germline): LNHDA, SQIVND (reference sequence). The CDR3 spans 15 residues. The ends lost 4 bases at V and 9 bases at J; junction bases unmatched: 8.

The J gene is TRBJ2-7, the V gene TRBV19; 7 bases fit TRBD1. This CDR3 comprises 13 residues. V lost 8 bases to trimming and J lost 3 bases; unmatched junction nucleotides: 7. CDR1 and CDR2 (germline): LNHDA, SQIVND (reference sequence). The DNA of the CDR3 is TGTGCCAGTGCCCCAGGGGGAAGCTACGAGCAGTACTTC. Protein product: CASAPGGSYEQYF.

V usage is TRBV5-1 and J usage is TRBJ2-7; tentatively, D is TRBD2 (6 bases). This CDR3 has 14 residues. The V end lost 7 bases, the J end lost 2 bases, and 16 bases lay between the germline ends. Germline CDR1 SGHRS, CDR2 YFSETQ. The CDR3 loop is CASRAGTLTYEQYF. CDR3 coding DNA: TGCGCCAGCCGGGCCGGGACTCTGACCTACGAGCAGTACTTC.

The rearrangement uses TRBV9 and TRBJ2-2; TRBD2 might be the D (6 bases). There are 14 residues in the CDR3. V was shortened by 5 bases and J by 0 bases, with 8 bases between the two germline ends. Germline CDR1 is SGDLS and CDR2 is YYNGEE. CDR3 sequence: CASRGGSNTGELFF. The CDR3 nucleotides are TGTGCCAGCAGGGGGGGATCGAACACCGGGGAGCTGTTTTTT. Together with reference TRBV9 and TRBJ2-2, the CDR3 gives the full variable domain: DSGVTQTPKHLITATGQRVTLRCSPRSGDLSVYWYQQSLDQGLQFLIQYYNGEERAKGNILERFSAQQFPDLHSELNLSSLELGDSALYFCASRGGSNTGELFFGEGSRLTVL.

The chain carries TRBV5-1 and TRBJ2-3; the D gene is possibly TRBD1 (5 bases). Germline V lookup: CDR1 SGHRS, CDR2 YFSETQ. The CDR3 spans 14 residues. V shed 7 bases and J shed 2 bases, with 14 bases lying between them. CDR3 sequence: CASAQGVVTDTQYF. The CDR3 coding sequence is TGCGCCAGCGCTCAGGGTGTGGTCACAGATACGCAGTATTTT.

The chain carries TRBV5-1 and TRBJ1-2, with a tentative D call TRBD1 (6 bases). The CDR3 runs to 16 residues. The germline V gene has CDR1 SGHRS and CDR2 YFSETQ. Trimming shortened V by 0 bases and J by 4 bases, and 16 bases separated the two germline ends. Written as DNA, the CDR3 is TGCGCCAGCAGCTTGGGATCCGAAGGGGGAGTCTATGGCTACACCTTC. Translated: CASSLGSEGGVYGYTF.

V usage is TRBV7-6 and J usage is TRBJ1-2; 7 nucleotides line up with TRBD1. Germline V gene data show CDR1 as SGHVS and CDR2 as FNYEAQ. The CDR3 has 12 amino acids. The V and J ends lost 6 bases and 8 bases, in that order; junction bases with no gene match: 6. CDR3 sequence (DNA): TGTGCCAGCAGTCACAGGGGTGGGGGCTACACCTTC. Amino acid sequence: CASSHRGGGYTF.

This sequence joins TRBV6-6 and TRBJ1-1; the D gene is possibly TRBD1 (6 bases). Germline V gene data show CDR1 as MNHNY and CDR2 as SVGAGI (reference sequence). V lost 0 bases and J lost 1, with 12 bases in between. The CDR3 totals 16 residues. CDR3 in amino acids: CASSYSGGLSNTEAFF. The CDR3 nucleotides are TGTGCCAGCAGTTACTCTGGGGGCCTCTCGAACACTGAAGCTTTCTTT.

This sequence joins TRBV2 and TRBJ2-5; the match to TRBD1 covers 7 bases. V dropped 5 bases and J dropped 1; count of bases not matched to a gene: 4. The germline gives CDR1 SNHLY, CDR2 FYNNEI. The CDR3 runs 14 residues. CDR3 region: CASSPTGTQETQYF. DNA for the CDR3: TGTGCCAGCAGTCCGACAGGGACCCAAGAGACCCAGTACTTC.